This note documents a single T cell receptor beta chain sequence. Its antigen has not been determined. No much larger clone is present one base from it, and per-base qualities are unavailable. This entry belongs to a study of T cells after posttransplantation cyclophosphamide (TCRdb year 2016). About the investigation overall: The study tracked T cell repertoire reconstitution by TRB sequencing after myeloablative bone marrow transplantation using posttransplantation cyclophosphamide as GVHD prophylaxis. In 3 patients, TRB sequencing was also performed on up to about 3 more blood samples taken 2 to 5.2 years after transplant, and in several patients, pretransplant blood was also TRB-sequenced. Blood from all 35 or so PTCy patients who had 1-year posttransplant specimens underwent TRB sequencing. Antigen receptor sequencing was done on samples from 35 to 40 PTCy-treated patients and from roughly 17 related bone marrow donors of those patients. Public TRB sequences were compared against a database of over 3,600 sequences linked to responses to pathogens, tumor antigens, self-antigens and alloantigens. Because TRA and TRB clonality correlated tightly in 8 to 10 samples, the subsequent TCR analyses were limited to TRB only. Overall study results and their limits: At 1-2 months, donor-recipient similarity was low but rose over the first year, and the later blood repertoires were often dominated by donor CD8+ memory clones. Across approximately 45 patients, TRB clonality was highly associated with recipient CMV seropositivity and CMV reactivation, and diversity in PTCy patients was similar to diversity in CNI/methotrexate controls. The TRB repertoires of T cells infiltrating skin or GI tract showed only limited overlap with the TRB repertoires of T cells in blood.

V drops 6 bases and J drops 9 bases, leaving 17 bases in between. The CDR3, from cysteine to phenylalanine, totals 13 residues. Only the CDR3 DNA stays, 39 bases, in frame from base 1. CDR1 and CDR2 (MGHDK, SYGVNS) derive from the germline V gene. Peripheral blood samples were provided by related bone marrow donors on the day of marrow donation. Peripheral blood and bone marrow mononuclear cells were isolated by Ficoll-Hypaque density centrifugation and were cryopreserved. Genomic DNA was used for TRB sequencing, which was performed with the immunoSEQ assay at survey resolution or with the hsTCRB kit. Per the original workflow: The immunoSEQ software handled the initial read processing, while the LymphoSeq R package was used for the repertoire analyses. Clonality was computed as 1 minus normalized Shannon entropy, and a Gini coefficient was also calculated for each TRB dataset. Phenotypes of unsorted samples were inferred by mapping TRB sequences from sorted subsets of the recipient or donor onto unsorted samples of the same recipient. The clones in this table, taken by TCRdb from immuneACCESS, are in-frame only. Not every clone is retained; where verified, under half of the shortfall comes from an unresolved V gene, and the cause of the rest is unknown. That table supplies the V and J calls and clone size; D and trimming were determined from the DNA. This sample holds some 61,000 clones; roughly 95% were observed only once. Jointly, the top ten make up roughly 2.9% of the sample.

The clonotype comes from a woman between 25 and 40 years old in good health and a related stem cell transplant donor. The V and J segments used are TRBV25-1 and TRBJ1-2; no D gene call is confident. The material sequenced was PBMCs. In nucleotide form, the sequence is TGTGCCAGCAGGGGGTTTGGCAGGAGTCGCTACACCTTC. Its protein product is CASRGFGRSRYTF.